This T cell receptor beta chain was sequenced in a study of OX40 agonist ivuxolimab in advanced cancers. Broader study findings: Mean expanded clone counts were higher in CD8+ than CD4+ T cells.

The table lists this clone with a count of one. Its antigen is as yet unknown. Assay: immunoSEQ multiplex PCR; the TCRdb copy retains only in-frame clones and omits some. The data hold roughly 14,000 clones, with about 81% observed a single time. CDR1 and CDR2 from the germline V gene are PRHDT and FYEKMQ (reference sequence). Trimming removed 4 bases at V and 4 bases at J, with 16 bases between. The CDR3 runs to 15 residues. The input for sequencing was CD4+ or CD8+ T cells sorted from blood, taken in a trial of the OX40 agonist ivuxolimab. The chain uses TRBV13 and TRBJ1-2; maybe TRBD1 (5 bases). This clonotype was sampled from an adult with an advanced solid tumor such as melanoma, head and neck, liver or kidney cancer. CDR3 sequence: CASSSIGDGRYGYTF. The CDR3 DNA sequence: TGTGCCAGCAGCTCGATCGGGGACGGTCGCTATGGCTACACCTTC. Looking up the rest from reference TRBV13 and TRBJ1-2 gives the full variable domain: AAGVIQSPRHLIKEKRETATLKCYPIPRHDTVYWYQQGPGQDPQFLISFYEKMQSDKGSIPDRFSAQQFSDYHSELNMSSLELGDSALYFCASSSIGDGRYGYTFGSGTRLTVV.